Only one count was recorded for the clone carrying this T cell receptor (beta chain). Its antigen remains unknown. This sample was included in a study of blood T cells in healthy people across ages. Broader study findings: PBMC samples, being unsorted, prevented any conclusive comparison of naive and antigen-experienced cells.

A second about 7 to 11 cycle PCR used barcoded and J-beta primers. TCRdb passed the 5' RACE reads through MiXCR, listing each CDR3 protein once. The data hold 1.6 million or so distinct CDR3 sequences, with about 35% observed a single time. The V end lost 1 base, the J end lost 1 base, and 10 bases lay between the germline ends. This CDR3 spans 16 amino acids. In germline, CDR1 is SGHVS, CDR2 FQNEAQ. The sequencing input was blood. The receptor was isolated from a woman aged 30 to 39 in good health. This sequence joins TRBV7-8 and TRBJ2-2; D call uncertain. The CDR3 nucleotides are TGTGCCAGCAGCTTAGAGAGGCAGGTGAACACCGGGGAGCTGTTTTTT. It is translated as CASSLERQVNTGELFF. The variable domain in full, completed from reference TRBV7-8 and TRBJ2-2, reads GAGVSQSPRYKVAKRGQDVALRCDPISGHVSLFWYQQALGQGPEFLTYFQNEAQLDKSGLPSDRFFAERPEGSVSTLKIQRTQQEDSAVYLCASSLERQVNTGELFFGEGSRLTVL.